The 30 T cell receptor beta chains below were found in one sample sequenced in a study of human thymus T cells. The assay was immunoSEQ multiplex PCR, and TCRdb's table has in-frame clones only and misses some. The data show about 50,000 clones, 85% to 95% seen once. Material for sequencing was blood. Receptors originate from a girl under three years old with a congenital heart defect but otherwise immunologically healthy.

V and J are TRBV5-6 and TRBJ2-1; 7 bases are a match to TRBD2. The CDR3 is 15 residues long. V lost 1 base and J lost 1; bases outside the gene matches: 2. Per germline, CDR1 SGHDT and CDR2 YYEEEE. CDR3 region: CASSLSGLSYNEQFF. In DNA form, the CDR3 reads TGTGCCAGCAGCTTGTCGGGACTATCCTACAATGAGCAGTTCTTC.

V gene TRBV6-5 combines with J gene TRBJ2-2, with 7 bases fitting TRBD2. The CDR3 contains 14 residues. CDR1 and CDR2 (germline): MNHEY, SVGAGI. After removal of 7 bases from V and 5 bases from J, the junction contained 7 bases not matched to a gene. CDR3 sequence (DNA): TGTGCCAGCACCTTAGCGGGTGAGACCGGGGAGCTGTTTTTT. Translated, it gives CASTLAGETGELFF.

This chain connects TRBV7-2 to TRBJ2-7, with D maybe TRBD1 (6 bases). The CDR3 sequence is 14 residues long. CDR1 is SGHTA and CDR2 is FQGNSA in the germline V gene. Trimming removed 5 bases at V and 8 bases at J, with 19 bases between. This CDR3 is CASSRRGPAGQQYF. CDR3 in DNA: TGTGCCAGCAGCCGCAGGGGACCCGCCGGGCAGCAGTACTTC. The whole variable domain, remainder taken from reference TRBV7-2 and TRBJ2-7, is GAGVSQSPSNKVTEKGKDVELRCDPISGHTALYWYRQSLGQGLEFLIYFQGNSAPDKSGLPSDRFSAERTGGSVSTLTIQRTQQEDSAVYLCASSRRGPAGQQYFGPGTRLTVT.

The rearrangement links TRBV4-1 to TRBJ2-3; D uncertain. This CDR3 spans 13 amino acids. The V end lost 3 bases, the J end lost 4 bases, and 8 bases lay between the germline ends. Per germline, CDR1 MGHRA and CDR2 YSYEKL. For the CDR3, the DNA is TGCGCCAGCAGCCACCAGAACCCAGATACGCAGTATTTT. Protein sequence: CASSHQNPDTQYF.

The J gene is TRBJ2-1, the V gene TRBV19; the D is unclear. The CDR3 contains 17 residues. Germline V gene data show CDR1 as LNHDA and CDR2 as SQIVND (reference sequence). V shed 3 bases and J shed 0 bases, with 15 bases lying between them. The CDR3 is CASSIWPDTSSYNEQFF. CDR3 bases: TGTGCCAGTAGTATCTGGCCCGACACGAGCTCCTACAATGAGCAGTTCTTC.

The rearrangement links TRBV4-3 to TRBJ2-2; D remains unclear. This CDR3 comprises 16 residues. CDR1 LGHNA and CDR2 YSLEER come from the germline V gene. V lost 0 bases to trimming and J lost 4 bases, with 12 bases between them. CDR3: CASSQDGQVPTGELFF. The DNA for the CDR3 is TGCGCCAGCAGCCAAGATGGCCAGGTTCCCACCGGGGAGCTGTTTTTT.

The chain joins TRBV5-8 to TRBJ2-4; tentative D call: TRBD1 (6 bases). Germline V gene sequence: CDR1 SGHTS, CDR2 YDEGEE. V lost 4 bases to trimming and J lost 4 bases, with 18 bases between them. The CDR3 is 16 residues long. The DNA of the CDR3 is TGTGCCAGCAGCCCACGGATCCGGGACATTAAAAACATTCAGTACTTC. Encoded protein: CASSPRIRDIKNIQYF.

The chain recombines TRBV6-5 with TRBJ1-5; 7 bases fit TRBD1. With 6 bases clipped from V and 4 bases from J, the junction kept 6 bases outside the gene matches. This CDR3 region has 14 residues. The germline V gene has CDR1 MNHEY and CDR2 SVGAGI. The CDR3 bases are TGTGCCAGCAGCAGACAGGGAATTAATCAGCCCCAGCATTTT. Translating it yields CASSRQGINQPQHF.

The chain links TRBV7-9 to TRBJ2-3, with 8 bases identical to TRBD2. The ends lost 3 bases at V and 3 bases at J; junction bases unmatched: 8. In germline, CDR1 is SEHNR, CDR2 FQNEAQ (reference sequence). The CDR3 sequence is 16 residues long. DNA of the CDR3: TGTGCCAGCAGCTTCGGGGGACTAGGAGGGACAGATACGCAGTATTTT. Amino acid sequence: CASSFGGLGGTDTQYF.

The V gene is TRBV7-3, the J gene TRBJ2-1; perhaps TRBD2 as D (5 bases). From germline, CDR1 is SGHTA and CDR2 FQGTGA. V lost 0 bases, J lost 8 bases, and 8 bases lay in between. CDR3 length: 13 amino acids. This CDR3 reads CASSLTSDHEQFF. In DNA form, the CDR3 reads TGTGCCAGCAGCTTAACTAGCGACCATGAGCAGTTCTTC. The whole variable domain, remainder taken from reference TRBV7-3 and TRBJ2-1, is GAGVSQTPSNKVTEKGKYVELRCDPISGHTALYWYRQSLGQGPEFLIYFQGTGAADDSGLPNDRFFAVRPEGSVSTLKIQRTERGDSAVYLCASSLTSDHEQFFGPGTRLTVL.

The CDR3 sequence is CASSPGQGALNTGELFF. CDR3 coding DNA: TGTGCCAGCTCACCAGGGCAGGGGGCGCTGAACACCGGGGAGCTGTTTTTT. V gene TRBV18 combines with J gene TRBJ2-2; 8 bases match TRBD1. The V and J ends lost 2 bases and 1 base, in that order; junction bases with no gene match: 6. The germline gives CDR1 KGHSH, CDR2 LQKENI. The CDR3 is made up of 17 amino acids.

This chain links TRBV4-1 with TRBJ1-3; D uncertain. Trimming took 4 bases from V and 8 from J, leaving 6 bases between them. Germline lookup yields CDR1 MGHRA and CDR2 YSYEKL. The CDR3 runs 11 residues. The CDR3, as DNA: TGCGCCAGCAGCCGAAAGGACACCATATATTTT. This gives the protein CASSRKDTIYF.

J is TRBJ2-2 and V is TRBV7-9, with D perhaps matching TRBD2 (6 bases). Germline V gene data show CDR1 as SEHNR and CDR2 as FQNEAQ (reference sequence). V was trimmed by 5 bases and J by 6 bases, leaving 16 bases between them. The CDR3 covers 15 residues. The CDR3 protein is CASSAPGLPAGELFF. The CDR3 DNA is TGTGCCAGCAGCGCCCCGGGACTCCCCGCCGGGGAGCTGTTTTTT.

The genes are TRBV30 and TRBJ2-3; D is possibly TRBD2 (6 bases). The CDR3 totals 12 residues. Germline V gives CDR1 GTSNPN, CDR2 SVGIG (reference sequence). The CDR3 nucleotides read TGTGCGCGGGGCTACCACACAGATACGCAGTATTTT. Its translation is CARGYHTDTQYF.

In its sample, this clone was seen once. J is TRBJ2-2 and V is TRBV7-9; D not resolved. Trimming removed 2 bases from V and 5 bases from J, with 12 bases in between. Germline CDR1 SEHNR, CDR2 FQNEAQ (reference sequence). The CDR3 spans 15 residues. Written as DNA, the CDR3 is TGTGCCAGCAGCTTAATCCGCGATGAGACCGGGGAGCTGTTTTTT. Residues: CASSLIRDETGELFF.

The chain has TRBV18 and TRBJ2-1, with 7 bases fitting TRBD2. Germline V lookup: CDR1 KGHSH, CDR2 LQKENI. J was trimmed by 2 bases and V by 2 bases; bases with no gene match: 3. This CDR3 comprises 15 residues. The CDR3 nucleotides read TGTGCCAGCTCACCAACGAGCGGGACCTACAATGAGCAGTTCTTC. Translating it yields CASSPTSGTYNEQFF.

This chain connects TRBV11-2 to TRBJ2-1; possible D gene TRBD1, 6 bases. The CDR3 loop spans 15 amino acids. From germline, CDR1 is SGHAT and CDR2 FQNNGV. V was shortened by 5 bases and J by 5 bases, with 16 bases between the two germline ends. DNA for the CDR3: TGTGCCAGCAGCACCGGGACACTGAGGCACAATGAGCAGTTCTTC. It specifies CASSTGTLRHNEQFF.

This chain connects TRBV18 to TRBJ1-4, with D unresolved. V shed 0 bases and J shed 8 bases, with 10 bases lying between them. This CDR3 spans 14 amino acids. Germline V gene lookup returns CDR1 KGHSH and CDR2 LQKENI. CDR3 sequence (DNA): TGTGCCAGCTCACCACCGATCGTTGGGGAAAAACTGTTTTTT. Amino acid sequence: CASSPPIVGEKLFF. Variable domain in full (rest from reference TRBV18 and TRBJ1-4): NAGVMQNPRHLVRRRGQEARLRCSPMKGHSHVYWYRQLPEEGLKFMVYLQKENIIDESGMPKERFSAEFPKEGPSILRIQQVVRGDSAAYFCASSPPIVGEKLFFGSGTQLSVL.

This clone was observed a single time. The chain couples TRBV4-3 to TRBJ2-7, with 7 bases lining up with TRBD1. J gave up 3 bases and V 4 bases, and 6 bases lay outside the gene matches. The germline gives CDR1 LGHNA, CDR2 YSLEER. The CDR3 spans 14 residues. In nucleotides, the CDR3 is TGCGCCAGCAGCCGAAACAGGGGCGGCTACGAGCAGTACTTC. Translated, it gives CASSRNRGGYEQYF.

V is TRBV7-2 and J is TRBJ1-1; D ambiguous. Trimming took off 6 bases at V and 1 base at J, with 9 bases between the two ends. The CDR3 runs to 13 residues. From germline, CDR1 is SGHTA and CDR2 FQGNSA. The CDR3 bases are TGTGCCAGCAGACCGTTGGGGAACACTGAAGCTTTCTTT. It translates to CASRPLGNTEAFF.

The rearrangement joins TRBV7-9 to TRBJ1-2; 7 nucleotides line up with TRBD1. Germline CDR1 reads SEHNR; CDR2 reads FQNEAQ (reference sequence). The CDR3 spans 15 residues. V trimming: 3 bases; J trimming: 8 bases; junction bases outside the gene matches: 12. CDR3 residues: CASSLWDSRLWGYTF. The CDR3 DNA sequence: TGTGCCAGCAGCTTGTGGGACAGCCGTCTTTGGGGCTACACCTTC. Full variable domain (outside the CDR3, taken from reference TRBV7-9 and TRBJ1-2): DTGVSQNPRHKITKRGQNVTFRCDPISEHNRLYWYRQTLGQGPEFLTYFQNEAQLEKSRLLSDRFSAERPKGSFSTLEIQRTEQGDSAMYLCASSLWDSRLWGYTFGSGTRLTVV.

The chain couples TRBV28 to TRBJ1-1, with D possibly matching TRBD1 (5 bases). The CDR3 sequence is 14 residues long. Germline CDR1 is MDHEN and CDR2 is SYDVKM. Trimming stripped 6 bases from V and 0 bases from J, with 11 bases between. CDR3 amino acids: CASRDSLMNTEAFF. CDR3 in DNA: TGTGCCAGCAGAGACAGCCTGATGAACACTGAAGCTTTCTTT.

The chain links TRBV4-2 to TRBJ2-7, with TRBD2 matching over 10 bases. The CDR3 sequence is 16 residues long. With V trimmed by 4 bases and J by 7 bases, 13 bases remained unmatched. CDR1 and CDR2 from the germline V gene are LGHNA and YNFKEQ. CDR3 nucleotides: TGTGCCAGCAGCCCCTTCGAAGCGGGAGGGCCCCAGGAGCAGTACTTC. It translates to CASSPFEAGGPQEQYF.

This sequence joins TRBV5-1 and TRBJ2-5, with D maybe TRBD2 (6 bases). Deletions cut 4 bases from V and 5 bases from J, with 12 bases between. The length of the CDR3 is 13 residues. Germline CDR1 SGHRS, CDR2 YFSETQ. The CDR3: CASSIGGRETQYF. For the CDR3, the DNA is TGCGCCAGCAGCATCGGGGGACGGGAGACCCAGTACTTC.

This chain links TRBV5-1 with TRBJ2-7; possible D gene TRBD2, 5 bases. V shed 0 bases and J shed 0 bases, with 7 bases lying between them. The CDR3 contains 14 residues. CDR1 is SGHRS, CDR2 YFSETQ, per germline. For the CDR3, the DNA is TGCGCCAGCAGCTTGGTCGGACTCTCCTACGAGCAGTACTTC. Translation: CASSLVGLSYEQYF.

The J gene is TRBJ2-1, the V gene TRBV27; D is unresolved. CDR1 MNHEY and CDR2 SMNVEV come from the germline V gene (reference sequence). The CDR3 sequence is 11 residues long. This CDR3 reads CAVRSYNEQFF. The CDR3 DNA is TGTGCGGTCCGATCCTACAATGAGCAGTTCTTC.

The CDR3, as DNA: TGTGCCAGCAGCTTCCGGGGCCTGGATGAAAAACTGTTTTTT. It encodes CASSFRGLDEKLFF. The genes are TRBV5-4 and TRBJ1-4; the D gene is possibly TRBD1 (5 bases). Per germline, CDR1 SGHNT and CDR2 YYREEE (reference sequence). Deletions cut 2 bases from V and 6 bases from J, with 11 bases between. This CDR3 comprises 14 residues.

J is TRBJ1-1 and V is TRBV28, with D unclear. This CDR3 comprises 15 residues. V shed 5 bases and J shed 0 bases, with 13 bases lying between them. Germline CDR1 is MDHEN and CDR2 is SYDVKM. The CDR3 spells CASSRPGILNTEAFF. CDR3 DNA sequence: TGTGCCAGCAGTAGACCAGGTATCCTGAACACTGAAGCTTTCTTT.

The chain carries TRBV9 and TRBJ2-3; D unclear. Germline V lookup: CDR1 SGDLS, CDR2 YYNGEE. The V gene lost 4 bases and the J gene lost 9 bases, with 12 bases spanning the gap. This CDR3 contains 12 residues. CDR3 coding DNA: TGTGCCAGCAGCCCCACGAAGGGAACGCAGTATTTT. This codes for CASSPTKGTQYF.

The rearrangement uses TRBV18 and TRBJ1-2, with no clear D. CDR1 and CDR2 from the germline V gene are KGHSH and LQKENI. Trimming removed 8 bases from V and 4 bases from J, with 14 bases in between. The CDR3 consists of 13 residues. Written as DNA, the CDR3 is TGTGCCAGCGCTCCTAGGGAAGCCTATGGCTACACCTTC. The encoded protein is CASAPREAYGYTF. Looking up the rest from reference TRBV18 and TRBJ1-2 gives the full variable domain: NAGVMQNPRHLVRRRGQEARLRCSPMKGHSHVYWYRQLPEEGLKFMVYLQKENIIDESGMPKERFSAEFPKEGPSILRIQQVVRGDSAAYFCASAPREAYGYTFGSGTRLTVV.